The 30 T cell receptor beta chains given below trace back to one sample, sequenced in a study of beta chain features in type 1 diabetes. Every bit of the isolated RNA underwent reverse transcription, so sequencing read expressed TCRB transcripts. Sequencing used immunoSEQ multiplex PCR; TCRdb keeps in-frame clones, though not all of them. Found here are under 450,000 clones, over 11% of them singletons; the top ten hold less than 0.04%. Sequenced: naive CD4+ T cells from blood. Source of these receptors: a man aged 25 to 40 in good health.

Only a few counts were recorded for this clone. This chain connects TRBV6-5 to TRBJ2-1, with D unclear. The CDR3 has 12 amino acids. Trimming stripped 6 bases from V and 6 bases from J, with 9 bases between. CDR1 is MNHEY, CDR2 SVGAGI, per germline. CDR3 residues: CASRNQANEQFF. In nucleotides, the CDR3 is TGTGCCAGCAGGAACCAGGCCAATGAGCAGTTCTTC.

Regarding this clone: Additional DNA sequences in this sample encode the identical CDR3. The rearrangement joins TRBV6-5 to TRBJ2-5; 7 nucleotides match TRBD2. Germline assignment: CDR1 MNHEY and CDR2 SVGAGI. The junction had 0 bases not matched to a gene; V was cut back by 0 bases and J by 5 bases. CDR3 length: 13 residues. CDR3 sequence reads: CASSYSRGETQYF. The CDR3 coding sequence is TGTGCCAGCAGTTACTCGCGGGGGGAGACCCAGTACTTC.

This clone was counted between two and nine times. CDR3 sequence: CASSPDRGRDEQFF. In DNA form, the CDR3 reads TGTGCCAGCAGTCCGGACAGGGGTAGGGATGAGCAGTTCTTC. The chain joins TRBV6-5 to TRBJ2-1; 9 nucleotides align to TRBD1. The ends lost 5 bases at V and 8 bases at J; junction bases unmatched: 7. CDR1 is MNHEY and CDR2 is SVGAGI in the germline V gene. The CDR3 length is 14 residues.

This clone was recorded a few times. This chain connects TRBV18 to TRBJ1-1; D ambiguous. Germline assignment: CDR1 KGHSH and CDR2 LQKENI. V lost 3 bases and J lost 3, with 11 bases in between. The CDR3 loop spans 14 amino acids. For the CDR3, the DNA is TGTGCCAGCTCACCGGAGCAGGTTCACACTGAAGCTTTCTTT. Translated: CASSPEQVHTEAFF.

V and J are TRBV7-2 and TRBJ2-7; TRBD1 matches 9 bases. Germline CDR1 is SGHTA and CDR2 is FQGNSA. The CDR3 totals 15 residues. The CDR3 DNA is TGTGTCCCCCAGGGGACAGGGAAAGTTTCCTACGAGCAGTACGTC. Amino acid sequence: CVPQGTGKVSYEQYV.

The chain is built from TRBV7-9 and TRBJ2-1, with a tentative D call TRBD2 (6 bases). The V gene lost 2 bases and the J gene lost 5 bases, with 13 bases spanning the gap. Germline lookup yields CDR1 SEHNR and CDR2 FQNEAQ (reference sequence). This CDR3 comprises 15 residues. CDR3 sequence: CASSLQASEHNEQFF. CDR3 bases: TGTGCCAGCAGCTTACAGGCTAGCGAGCACAATGAGCAGTTCTTC.

This clone was counted between two and nine times. CDR3 bases: TGTGCCACCAGCAGGGACCTTAGCGGGGGGCTCTACAATGAGCAGTTCTTC. It translates to CATSRDLSGGLYNEQFF. The chain joins TRBV15 to TRBJ2-1; 10 bases match TRBD2. Germline CDR1 and CDR2: LNHNV and YYDKDF (reference sequence). The CDR3 is 17 residues long. Trimming cost V 3 bases and J 3 bases; bases outside gene matches: 8.

This clone has more than one count but fewer than ten. V and J are TRBV20-1 and TRBJ1-2; D gene unclear. Germline V gives CDR1 DFQATT, CDR2 SNEGSKA (reference sequence). This CDR3 has 10 residues. V lost 5 bases, J lost 5 bases, and 6 bases lay in between. Here the CDR3 reads CSASSYGYTF. CDR3 in DNA: TGCAGTGCTTCCTCTTATGGCTACACCTTC.

This clone was seen more than once but under ten times. The chain links TRBV30 to TRBJ2-1; D possibly corresponds to TRBD2 (6 bases). The germline CDR1 and CDR2 sequences are GTSNPN and SVGIG (reference sequence). Trimming cost V 0 bases and J 3 bases, with 18 bases left between them. CDR3 length: 17 residues. The CDR3 protein is CAWSVAPLARSYNEQFF. Here the CDR3 DNA reads TGTGCCTGGAGTGTAGCCCCTCTAGCGCGGAGCTACAATGAGCAGTTCTTC.

The table lists this clone with a few counts. The chain combines TRBV29-1 with TRBJ2-2; D remains unclear. The CDR3 sequence is 12 residues long. The ends were cut back, 6 bases at V and 3 bases at J, with 8 bases in the middle. In germline, CDR1 is SQVTM, CDR2 ANQGSEA. The CDR3 region has the DNA TGCAGCGTGGCTCGGGACACCGGGGAGCTGTTTTTT. Its translation is CSVARDTGELFF.

V gene TRBV29-1 combines with J gene TRBJ2-3; D is possibly TRBD2 (5 bases). V was clipped by 5 bases and J by 0 bases, with 12 bases between them. This CDR3 spans 14 amino acids. Per the germline V gene, CDR1 is SQVTM and CDR2 is ANQGSEA. CDR3 in DNA: TGCAGCGTTTCTAGCTCAACTAGCACAGATACGCAGTATTTT. Protein product: CSVSSSTSTDTQYF.

The chain joins TRBV19 to TRBJ2-2; D may correspond to TRBD1 or TRBD2 (6 bases each). Trimming shortened V by 9 bases and J by 9 bases, and 29 bases separated the two germline ends. CDR3 length equals 17 residues. Germline lookup yields CDR1 LNHDA and CDR2 SQIVND (reference sequence). The CDR3, as DNA: TGTGCCAGACCCCCCCCGGGGGACACCACTCACCGAAGGGAGCTGTTTTTT. As protein: CARPPPGDTTHRRELFF.

This clone showed up just a few times. The chain is built from TRBV5-4 and TRBJ2-5; D is ambiguous. The V and J ends lost 0 bases and 2 bases respectively, with 5 bases between them. CDR1 is SGHNT, CDR2 YYREEE, per germline (reference sequence). CDR3 length equals 13 residues. As DNA, the CDR3 is TGTGCCAGCAGCTTGGCCAGTCAAGAGACCCAGTACTTC. This gives the protein CASSLASQETQYF.

This clone was observed a handful of times. The V call is TRBV7-6, the J call TRBJ1-1, with TRBD1 matching 10 bases. This CDR3 is 15 amino acids long. Trimming removed 5 bases from V and 6 bases from J; junction bases left unmatched: 9. Germline loops: CDR1 SGHVS, CDR2 FNYEAQ. This CDR3 reads CASSPGQGVPPEAFF. In DNA form, the CDR3 reads TGTGCCAGCAGCCCAGGACAGGGGGTTCCTCCTGAAGCTTTCTTT. The entire variable domain, with the rest obtained from reference TRBV7-6 and TRBJ1-1, is as follows: GAGVSQSPRYKVTKRGQDVALRCDPISGHVSLYWYRQALGQGPEFLTYFNYEAQQDKSGLPNDRFSAERPEGSISTLTIQRTEQRDSAMYRCASSPGQGVPPEAFFGQGTRLTVV.

This clone was detected a few times. The gene calls are TRBV19 and TRBJ2-2; no clear D gene. Between the trimmed V and J ends, which lost 5 bases and 2 bases, there was a span of 6 bases. The CDR3 has 13 amino acids. Germline lookup yields CDR1 LNHDA and CDR2 SQIVND (reference sequence). The CDR3 region is CASSRTNTGELFF. The CDR3 DNA reads TGTGCCAGTAGTCGTACCAACACCGGGGAGCTGTTTTTT.

The chain is built from TRBV7-8 and TRBJ2-4, with 15 bases that match TRBD2. V gave up 0 bases and J gave up 1 base; unmatched junction bases: 1. This CDR3 region has 18 residues. Germline lookup yields CDR1 SGHVS and CDR2 FQNEAQ. Written as DNA, the CDR3 is TGTGCCAGCAGCTTAGCCGGGACTAGCGGGAGGGCCAAAAACATTCAGTACTTC. This gives the protein CASSLAGTSGRAKNIQYF.

V usage is TRBV12-5 and J usage is TRBJ2-1, with TRBD1 matching 10 bases. The ends lost 5 bases at V and 7 bases at J; junction bases unmatched: 8. The CDR3 is 15 amino acids. The germline CDR1 and CDR2 sequences are LGHNT and FRNRAP. CDR3 region: CASGRVGTGVNEQFF. The CDR3 coding sequence is TGTGCTAGTGGTCGCGTGGGGACAGGGGTAAATGAGCAGTTCTTC.

This clone came up a few times. The V gene is TRBV9, the J gene TRBJ2-5; TRBD2 agrees at 12 bases. The length of the CDR3 is 15 residues. The V and J ends lost 9 bases and 5 bases, in that order; junction bases with no gene match: 11. The germline CDR1 and CDR2 sequences are SGDLS and YYNGEE. The CDR3 is CATHPSGGALETQYF. CDR3 sequence (DNA): TGTGCCACCCACCCTAGCGGGGGGGCTTTGGAGACCCAGTACTTC.

This clone occurred once. The chain employs TRBV5-1 and TRBJ2-1; D is unclear. The CDR3 extends over 14 amino acids. Deletions cut 1 base from V and 5 bases from J, with 10 bases between. Per germline, CDR1 SGHRS and CDR2 YFSETQ. In nucleotides, the CDR3 is TGCGCCAGCAGCTTGACAAGTACCGACAATGAGCAGTTCTTC. Amino acid sequence: CASSLTSTDNEQFF. The full variable domain, with the rest looked up from reference TRBV5-1 and TRBJ2-1, is KAGVTQTPRYLIKTRGQQVTLSCSPISGHRSVSWYQQTPGQGLQFLFEYFSETQRNKGNFPGRFSGRQFSNSRSEMNVSTLELGDSALYLCASSLTSTDNEQFFGPGTRLTVL.

This rearrangement joins TRBV6-1 to TRBJ2-1; D ambiguous. Germline loops: CDR1 MNHNS, CDR2 SASEGT. This CDR3 is 14 amino acids long. Trimming took 6 bases from V and 4 from J, leaving 13 bases between them. The DNA for the CDR3 is TGTGCCAGCAGAGTGGCCGCGACATACAATGAGCAGTTCTTC. Encoded protein: CASRVAATYNEQFF.

This sequence joins TRBV7-9 and TRBJ2-1, with 7 bases aligning to TRBD1. Per the germline V gene, CDR1 is SEHNR and CDR2 is FQNEAQ (reference sequence). The CDR3 is 16 residues long. V shed 4 bases, J shed 6 bases, and the junction held 12 bases outside the gene matches. The CDR3 loop is CASSSSTGPFGNEQFF. DNA of the CDR3: TGTGCCAGCAGCTCGTCGACAGGGCCCTTTGGCAATGAGCAGTTCTTC. The full variable domain, in which reference TRBV7-9 and TRBJ2-1 provide the parts outside the CDR3, is DTGVSQNPRHKITKRGQNVTFRCDPISEHNRLYWYRQTLGQGPEFLTYFQNEAQLEKSRLLSDRFSAERPKGSFSTLEIQRTEQGDSAMYLCASSSSTGPFGNEQFFGPGTRLTVL.

The CDR3 DNA reads as TGTGCCAGCAGCCCGCACCAGGTC. This gives the protein CASSPHQV. The chain employs TRBV7-4 and TRBJ2-7; no clear D gene. The CDR3 extends over 8 amino acids. CDR1 is SGHVT, CDR2 SQSDAQ, per germline.

There are a few counts of this clone. CDR3 in DNA: TGTGCCAGCAGCCAAGTACGAGCTCCCGCTTTCTACAATGAGCAGTTCTTC. This gives the protein CASSQVRAPAFYNEQFF. The gene calls are TRBV14 and TRBJ2-1; D unresolved. Germline CDR1 SGHDN, CDR2 FVKESK. V was cut by 1 base and J by 3 bases, with 16 bases left in between. This CDR3 has 17 amino acids.

This clone was seen a handful of times. The J gene is TRBJ2-1, the V gene TRBV18; possible D gene TRBD1, 6 bases. Germline values: CDR1 KGHSH, CDR2 LQKENI. V was shortened by 3 bases and J by 5 bases, with 11 bases between the two germline ends. The CDR3 contains 14 residues. CDR3 in DNA: TGTGCCAGCTCACCGACGGGACAAAACAATGAGCAGTTCTTC. It translates to CASSPTGQNNEQFF.

The table lists this clone with a few counts. This chain joins TRBV10-3 and TRBJ2-7; the D gene is possibly TRBD1 (6 bases). CDR3 length: 13 amino acids. Trimming left V 4 bases short and J 4 bases short, with 11 bases between. Looked up from germline, CDR1 is ENHRY and CDR2 is SYGVKD. In DNA form, the CDR3 reads TGTGCCATCAGTGGAGGACAGTTTTACGAGCAGTACTTC. Protein product: CAISGGQFYEQYF.

A few counts support this clone. The identical CDR3 is also encoded by other nucleotide sequences in the sample. The rearrangement links TRBV6-5 to TRBJ2-5; D could derive from TRBD1 or TRBD2 (5 bases each). V was clipped by 5 bases and J by 7 bases, with 14 bases between them. Per the germline V gene, CDR1 is MNHEY and CDR2 is SVGAGI. The CDR3 sequence is 13 residues long. The CDR3 bases are TGTGCCAGCAGTCGCCCCCGGGGCGGGACCCAGTACTTC. This codes for CASSRPRGGTQYF.

This clone was seen at least ten times. This rearrangement joins TRBV19 to TRBJ2-4; D gene uncertain. The germline V gene has CDR1 LNHDA and CDR2 SQIVND (reference sequence). The CDR3 runs to 15 residues. V lost 8 bases and J 4 bases, leaving 18 bases between the germline ends. In DNA, the CDR3 is TGTGCCAGTTGTAATGCGGAAGGCGTGAAAAACATTCAGTACTTC. Encoded protein: CASCNAEGVKNIQYF.

This sequence joins TRBV4-3 and TRBJ2-1, with 11 bases matching TRBD2. This CDR3 comprises 15 residues. The junction had 5 bases not matched to a gene; V was cut back by 6 bases and J by 4 bases. From germline, CDR1 is LGHNA and CDR2 YSLEER. The CDR3, as DNA: TGCGCCAGCAGACACGGGACTAGCGGATACAATGAGCAGTTCTTC. Translated: CASRHGTSGYNEQFF.

About this clone itself: Other DNA sequences in the same sample also yield this CDR3. The DNA for the CDR3 is TGTGCCAGCAGTCTAAACGCCCGGCTCGAGTCAGATACGCAGTATTTT. This sequence encodes CASSLNARLESDTQYF. The gene calls are TRBV7-9 and TRBJ2-3; D remains ambiguous. CDR1 SEHNR and CDR2 FQNEAQ come from the germline V gene (reference sequence). The CDR3 runs 16 residues. Trimming shortened V by 6 bases and J by 4 bases, and 20 bases separated the two germline ends.

The chain has TRBV30 and TRBJ2-1, with D perhaps matching TRBD1 or TRBD2 (5 bases each). Germline V CDR1 and CDR2: GTSNPN, SVGIG (reference sequence). Trimming shortened V by 0 bases and J by 9 bases, and 15 bases separated the two germline ends. The CDR3 covers 14 residues. The CDR3 reads CAWSVRFGASEQFF. The DNA of the CDR3 is TGTGCCTGGAGTGTACGGTTCGGGGCGAGTGAGCAGTTCTTC.